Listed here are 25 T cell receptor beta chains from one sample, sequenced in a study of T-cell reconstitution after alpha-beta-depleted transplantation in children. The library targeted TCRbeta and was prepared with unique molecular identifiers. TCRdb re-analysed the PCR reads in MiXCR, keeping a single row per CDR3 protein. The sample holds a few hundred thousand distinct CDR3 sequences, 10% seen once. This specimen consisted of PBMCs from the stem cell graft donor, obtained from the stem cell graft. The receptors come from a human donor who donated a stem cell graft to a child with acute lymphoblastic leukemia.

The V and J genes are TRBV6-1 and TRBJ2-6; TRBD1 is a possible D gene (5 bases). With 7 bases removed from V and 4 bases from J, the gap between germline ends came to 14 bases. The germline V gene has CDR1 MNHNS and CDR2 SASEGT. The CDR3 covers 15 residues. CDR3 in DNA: TGTGCCAGCAAGGGGTTGGAATCCGGGGCCAACGTCCTGACTTTC. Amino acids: CASKGLESGANVLTF.

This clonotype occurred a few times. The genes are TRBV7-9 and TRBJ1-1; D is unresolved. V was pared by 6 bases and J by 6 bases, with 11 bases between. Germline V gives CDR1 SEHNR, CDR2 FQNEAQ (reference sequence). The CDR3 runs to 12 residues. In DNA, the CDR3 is TGTGCCAGCAGACTTCTTGGGGCTGAAGCTTTCTTT. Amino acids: CASRLLGAEAFF.

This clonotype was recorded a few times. This CDR3 reads CASSLLQNYEQYF. CDR3 DNA: TGCGCCAGCAGCTTGCTACAGAACTACGAGCAGTACTTC. The rearrangement links TRBV5-1 to TRBJ2-7; unclear D gene. V was pared by 1 base and J by 3 bases, with 8 bases between. Looked up from germline, CDR1 is SGHRS and CDR2 is YFSETQ. The CDR3 totals 13 residues.

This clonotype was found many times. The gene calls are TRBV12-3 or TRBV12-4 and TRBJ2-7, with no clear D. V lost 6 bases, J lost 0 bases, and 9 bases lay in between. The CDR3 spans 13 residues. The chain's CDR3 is CASSFQTSYEQYF. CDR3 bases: TGTGCCAGCAGCTTCCAGACCTCCTACGAGCAGTACTTC.

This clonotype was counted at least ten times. CDR3: CASSQDPGSSSYNEQFF. The CDR3, as DNA: TGCGCCAGCAGCCAAGATCCGGGCTCAAGCTCCTACAATGAGCAGTTCTTC. This chain joins TRBV4-1 and TRBJ2-1; D is undetermined. Germline assignment: CDR1 MGHRA and CDR2 YSYEKL. Trimming cost V 0 bases and J 0 bases, with 12 bases left between them. The CDR3 is 17 residues long.

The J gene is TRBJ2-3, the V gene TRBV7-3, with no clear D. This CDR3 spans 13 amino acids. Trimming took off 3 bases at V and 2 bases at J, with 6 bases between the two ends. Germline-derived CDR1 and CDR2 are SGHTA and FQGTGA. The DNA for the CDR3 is TGTGCCAGCAGCTTGGTGGTCACAGATACGCAGTATTTT. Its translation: CASSLVVTDTQYF.

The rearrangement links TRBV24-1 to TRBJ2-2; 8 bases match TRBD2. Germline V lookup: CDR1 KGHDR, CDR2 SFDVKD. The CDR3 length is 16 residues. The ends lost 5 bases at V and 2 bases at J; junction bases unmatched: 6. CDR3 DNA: TGTGCCACCAGTGCCCGGGAGGGAAGCAACACCGGGGAGCTGTTTTTT. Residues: CATSAREGSNTGELFF.

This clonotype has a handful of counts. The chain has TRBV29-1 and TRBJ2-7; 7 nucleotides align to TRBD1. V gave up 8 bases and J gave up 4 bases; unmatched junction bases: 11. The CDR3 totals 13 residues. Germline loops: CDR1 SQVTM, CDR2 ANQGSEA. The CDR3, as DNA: TGCAGCATACGACAGGGTGGGGGTTACGAGCAGTACTTC. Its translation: CSIRQGGGYEQYF.

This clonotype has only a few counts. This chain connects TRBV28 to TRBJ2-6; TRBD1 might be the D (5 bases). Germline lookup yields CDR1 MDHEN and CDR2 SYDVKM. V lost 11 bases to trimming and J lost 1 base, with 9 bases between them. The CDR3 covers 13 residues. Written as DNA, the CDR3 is TGTGCCGTAAGACAGTCTGGGGCCAACGTCCTGACTTTC. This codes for CAVRQSGANVLTF.

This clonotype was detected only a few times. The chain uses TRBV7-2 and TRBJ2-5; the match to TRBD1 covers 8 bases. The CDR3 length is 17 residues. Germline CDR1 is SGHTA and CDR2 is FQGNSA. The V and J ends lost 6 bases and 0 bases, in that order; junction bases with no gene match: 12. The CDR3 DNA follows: TGTGCCAGCAGGAAGGACAGGGCGAGGAATTACCAAGAGACCCAGTACTTC. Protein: CASRKDRARNYQETQYF.

The CDR3 loop reads CASSFRWDRRNTGELFF. The CDR3 DNA reads as TGTGCCAGCAGCTTTCGTTGGGACAGGAGGAACACCGGGGAGCTGTTTTTT. The V call is TRBV7-6, the J call TRBJ2-2; 8 positions match TRBD1. This CDR3 region has 17 residues. Trimming cost V 3 bases and J 1 base; bases outside gene matches: 7. CDR1 and CDR2 (germline): SGHVS, FNYEAQ.

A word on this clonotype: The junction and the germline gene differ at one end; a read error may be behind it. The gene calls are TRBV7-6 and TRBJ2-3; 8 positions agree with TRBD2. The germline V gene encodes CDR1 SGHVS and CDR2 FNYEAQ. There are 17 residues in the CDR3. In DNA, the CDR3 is TGTGCCACCAGCAAGGGGAGGACTAGCAGATACACAGATACGCAGTATTTT. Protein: CATSKGRTSRYTDTQYF.

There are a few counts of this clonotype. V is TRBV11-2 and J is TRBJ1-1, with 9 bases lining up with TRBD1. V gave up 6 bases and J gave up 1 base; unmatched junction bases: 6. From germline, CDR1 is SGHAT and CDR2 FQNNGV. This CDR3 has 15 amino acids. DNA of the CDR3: TGTGCCAGCAGAAAACCGGGACAGGGGAACACTGAAGCTTTCTTT. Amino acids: CASRKPGQGNTEAFF.

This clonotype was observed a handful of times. Written as DNA, the CDR3 is TGCGCCAGCAGCCAAGAGGGACAGGGCCGAGGGGCCCAGTACTTC. Amino acid sequence: CASSQEGQGRGAQYF. This chain uses TRBV4-1 with TRBJ2-5; TRBD1 matches at 9 bases. There are 15 residues in the CDR3. V gave up 0 bases and J gave up 9 bases; unmatched junction bases: 8. CDR1 is MGHRA, CDR2 YSYEKL, per germline.

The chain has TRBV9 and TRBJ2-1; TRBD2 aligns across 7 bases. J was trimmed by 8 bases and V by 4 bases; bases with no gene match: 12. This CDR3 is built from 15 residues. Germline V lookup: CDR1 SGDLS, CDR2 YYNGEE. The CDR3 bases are TGTGCCAGCAGCCCCGGGACTACTCCCAAAGATGAGCAGTTCTTC. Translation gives CASSPGTTPKDEQFF.

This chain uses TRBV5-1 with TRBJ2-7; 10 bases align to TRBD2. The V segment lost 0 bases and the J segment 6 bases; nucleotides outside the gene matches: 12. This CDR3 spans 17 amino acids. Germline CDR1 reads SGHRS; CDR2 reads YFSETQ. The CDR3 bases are TGCGCCAGCAGCTTGGCAGGGCTAGCGGGAGAAGGGCCCGAGCAGTACTTC. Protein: CASSLAGLAGEGPEQYF.

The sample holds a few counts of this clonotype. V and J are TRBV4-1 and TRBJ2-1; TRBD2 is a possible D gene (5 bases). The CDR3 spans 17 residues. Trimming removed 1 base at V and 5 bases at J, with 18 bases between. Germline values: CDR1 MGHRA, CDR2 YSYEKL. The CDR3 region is CASSQAPSRESHNEQFF. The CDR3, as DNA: TGCGCCAGCAGCCAAGCGCCCTCGAGGGAATCGCACAATGAGCAGTTCTTC.

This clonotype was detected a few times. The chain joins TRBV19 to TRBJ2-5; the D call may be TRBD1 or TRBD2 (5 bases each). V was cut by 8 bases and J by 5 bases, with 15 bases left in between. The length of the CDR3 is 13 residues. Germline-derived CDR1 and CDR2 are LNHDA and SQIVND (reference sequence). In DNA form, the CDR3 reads TGTGCCAGTTCGGGGACGGTTGAGGAGACCCAGTACTTC. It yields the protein CASSGTVEETQYF.

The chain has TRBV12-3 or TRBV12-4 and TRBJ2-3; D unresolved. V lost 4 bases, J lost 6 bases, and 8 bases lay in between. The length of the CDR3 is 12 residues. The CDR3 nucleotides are TGTGCCAGCAGTTCAAACTATGATACGCAGTATTTT. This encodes CASSSNYDTQYF.

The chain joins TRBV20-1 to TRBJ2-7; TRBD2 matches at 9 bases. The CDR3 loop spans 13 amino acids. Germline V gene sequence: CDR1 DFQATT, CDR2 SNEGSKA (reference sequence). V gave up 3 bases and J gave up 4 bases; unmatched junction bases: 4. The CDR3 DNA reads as TGCAGTGCTAGGGGCGGGAGGGGATACGAGCAGTACTTC. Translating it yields CSARGGRGYEQYF.

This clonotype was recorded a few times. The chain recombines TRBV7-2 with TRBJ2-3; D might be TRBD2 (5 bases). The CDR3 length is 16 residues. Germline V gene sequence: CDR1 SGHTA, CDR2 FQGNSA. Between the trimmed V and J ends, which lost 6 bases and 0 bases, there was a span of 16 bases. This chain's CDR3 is CASSRFSGVSTDTQYF. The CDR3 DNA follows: TGTGCCAGCAGTAGGTTCTCCGGGGTTAGCACAGATACGCAGTATTTT. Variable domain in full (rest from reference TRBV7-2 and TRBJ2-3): GAGVSQSPSNKVTEKGKDVELRCDPISGHTALYWYRQSLGQGLEFLIYFQGNSAPDKSGLPSDRFSAERTGGSVSTLTIQRTQQEDSAVYLCASSRFSGVSTDTQYFGPGTRLTVL.

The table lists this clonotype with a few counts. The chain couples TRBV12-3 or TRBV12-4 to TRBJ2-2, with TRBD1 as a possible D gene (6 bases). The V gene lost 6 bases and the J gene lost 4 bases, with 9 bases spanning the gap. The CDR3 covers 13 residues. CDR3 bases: TGTGCCAGCAGACTAGGGGGCACCGGGGAGCTGTTTTTT. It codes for CASRLGGTGELFF.

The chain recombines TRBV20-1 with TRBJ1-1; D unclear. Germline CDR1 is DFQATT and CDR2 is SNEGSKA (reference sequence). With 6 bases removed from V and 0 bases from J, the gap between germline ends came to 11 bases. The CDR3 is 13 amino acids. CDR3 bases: TGCAGTGCGGGGAGGGTGGTGAACACTGAAGCTTTCTTT. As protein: CSAGRVVNTEAFF.

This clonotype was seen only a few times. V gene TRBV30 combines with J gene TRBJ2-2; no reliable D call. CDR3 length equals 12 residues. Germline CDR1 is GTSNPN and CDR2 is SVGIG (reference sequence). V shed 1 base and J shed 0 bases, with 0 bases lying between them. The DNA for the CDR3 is TGTGCCTGGAGTGCGAACACCGGGGAGCTGTTTTTT. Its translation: CAWSANTGELFF.

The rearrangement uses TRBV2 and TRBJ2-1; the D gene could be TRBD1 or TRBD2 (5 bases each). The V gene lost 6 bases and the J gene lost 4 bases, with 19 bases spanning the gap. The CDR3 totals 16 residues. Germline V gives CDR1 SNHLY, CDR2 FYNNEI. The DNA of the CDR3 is TGTGCCAGCAGACCTATCCGGGACCAATCGTACAATGAGCAGTTCTTC. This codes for CASRPIRDQSYNEQFF.